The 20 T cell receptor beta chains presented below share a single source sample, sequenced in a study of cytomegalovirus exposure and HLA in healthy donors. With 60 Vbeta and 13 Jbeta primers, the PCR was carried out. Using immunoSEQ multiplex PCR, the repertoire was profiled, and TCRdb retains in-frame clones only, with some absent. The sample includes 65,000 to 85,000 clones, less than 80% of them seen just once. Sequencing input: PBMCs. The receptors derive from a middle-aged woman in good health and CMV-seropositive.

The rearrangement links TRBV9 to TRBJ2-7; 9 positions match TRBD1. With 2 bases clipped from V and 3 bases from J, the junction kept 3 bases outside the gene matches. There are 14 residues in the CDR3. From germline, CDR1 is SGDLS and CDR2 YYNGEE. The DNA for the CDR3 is TGTGCCAGCAGCGTCGGGACAGGGAACTACGAGCAGTACTTC. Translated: CASSVGTGNYEQYF.

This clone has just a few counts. CDR3 loop: CASSAGQGLSNEQFF. CDR3 bases: TGTGCCAGCAGTGCGGGACAGGGGTTAAGCAATGAGCAGTTCTTC. The gene calls are TRBV6-1 and TRBJ2-1, with TRBD1 identical over 10 bases. Trimming at V came to 4 bases and at J to 6 bases, leaving 6 bases not matched to a gene. CDR1 is MNHNS, CDR2 SASEGT, per germline. The CDR3 has 15 residues.

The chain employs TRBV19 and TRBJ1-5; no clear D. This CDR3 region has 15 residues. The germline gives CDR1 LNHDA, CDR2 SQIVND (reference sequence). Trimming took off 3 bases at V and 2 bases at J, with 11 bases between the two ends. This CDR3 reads CASSIDLIGNQPQHF. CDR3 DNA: TGTGCCAGTAGTATTGATCTAATCGGCAATCAGCCCCAGCATTTT.

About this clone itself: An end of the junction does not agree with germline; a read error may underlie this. The CDR3 here is CSVEGQTGRQETQYF. The DNA for the CDR3 is TGCAGCGTCGAAGGCCAGACAGGACGCCAAGAGACCCAGTACTTC. The rearrangement links TRBV29-1 to TRBJ2-5, with D perhaps matching TRBD1 (6 bases). The CDR3 contains 15 residues. Germline CDR1 reads SQVTM; CDR2 reads ANQGSEA.

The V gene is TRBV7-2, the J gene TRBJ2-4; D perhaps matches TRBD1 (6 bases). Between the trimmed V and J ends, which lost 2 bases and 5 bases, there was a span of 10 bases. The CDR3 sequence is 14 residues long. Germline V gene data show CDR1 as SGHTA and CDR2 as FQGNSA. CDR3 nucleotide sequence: TGTGCCAGCAGCTTATGGGGGCATGAAAACATTCAGTACTTC. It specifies CASSLWGHENIQYF.

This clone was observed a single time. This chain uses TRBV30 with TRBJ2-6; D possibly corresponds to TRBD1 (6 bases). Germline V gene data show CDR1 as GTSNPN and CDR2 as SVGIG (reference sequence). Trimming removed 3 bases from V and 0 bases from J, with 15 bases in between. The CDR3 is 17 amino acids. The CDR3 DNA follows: TGTGCCTGGAGATTTCCAGGGACAAGCTCTGGGGCCAACGTCCTGACTTTC. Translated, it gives CAWRFPGTSSGANVLTF.

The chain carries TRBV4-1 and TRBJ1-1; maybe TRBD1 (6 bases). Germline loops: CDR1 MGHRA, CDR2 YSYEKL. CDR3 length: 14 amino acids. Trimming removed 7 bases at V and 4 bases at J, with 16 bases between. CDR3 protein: CASTGKRGTTEAFF. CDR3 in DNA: TGCGCCAGCACTGGGAAAAGGGGGACCACTGAAGCTTTCTTT.

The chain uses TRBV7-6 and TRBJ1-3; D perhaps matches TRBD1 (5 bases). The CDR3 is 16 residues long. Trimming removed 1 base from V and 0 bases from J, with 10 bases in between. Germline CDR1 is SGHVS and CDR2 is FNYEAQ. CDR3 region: CASSLGDSASGNTIYF. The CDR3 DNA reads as TGTGCCAGCAGCTTAGGGGACTCCGCCTCTGGAAACACCATATATTTT. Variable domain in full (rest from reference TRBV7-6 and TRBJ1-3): GAGVSQSPRYKVTKRGQDVALRCDPISGHVSLYWYRQALGQGPEFLTYFNYEAQQDKSGLPNDRFSAERPEGSISTLTIQRTEQRDSAMYRCASSLGDSASGNTIYFGEGSWLTVV.

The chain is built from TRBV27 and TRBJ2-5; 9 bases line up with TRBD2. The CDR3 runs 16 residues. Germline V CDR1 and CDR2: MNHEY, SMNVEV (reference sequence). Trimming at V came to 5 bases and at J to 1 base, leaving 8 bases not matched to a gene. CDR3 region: CASSPQRGASQETQYF. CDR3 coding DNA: TGTGCCAGCAGTCCTCAGCGGGGGGCCTCCCAAGAGACCCAGTACTTC.

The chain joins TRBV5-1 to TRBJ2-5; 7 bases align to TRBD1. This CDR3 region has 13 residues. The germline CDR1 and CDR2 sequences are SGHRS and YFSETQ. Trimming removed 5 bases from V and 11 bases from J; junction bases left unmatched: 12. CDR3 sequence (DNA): TGCGCCAGCAGTCCATGGACAGGTCAGGAGCAGTACTTC. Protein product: CASSPWTGQEQYF.

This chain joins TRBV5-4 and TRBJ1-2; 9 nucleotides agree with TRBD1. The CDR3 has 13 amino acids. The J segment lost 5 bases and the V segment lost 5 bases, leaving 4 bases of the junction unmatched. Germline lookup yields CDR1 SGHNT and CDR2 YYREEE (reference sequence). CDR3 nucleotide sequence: TGTGCCAGCAGGGTGACAGGGGGATATGGCTACACCTTC. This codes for CASRVTGGYGYTF.

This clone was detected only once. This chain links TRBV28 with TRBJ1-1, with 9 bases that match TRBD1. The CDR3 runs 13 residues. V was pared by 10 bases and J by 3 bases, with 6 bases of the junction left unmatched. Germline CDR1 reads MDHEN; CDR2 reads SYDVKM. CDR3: CAILGQGDTEAFF. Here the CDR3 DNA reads TGTGCCATCCTGGGACAGGGCGACACTGAAGCTTTCTTT. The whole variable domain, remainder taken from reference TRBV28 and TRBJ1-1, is DVKVTQSSRYLVKRTGEKVFLECVQDMDHENMFWYRQDPGLGLRLIYFSYDVKMKEKGDIPEGYSVSREKKERFSLILESASTNQTSMYLCAILGQGDTEAFFGQGTRLTVV.

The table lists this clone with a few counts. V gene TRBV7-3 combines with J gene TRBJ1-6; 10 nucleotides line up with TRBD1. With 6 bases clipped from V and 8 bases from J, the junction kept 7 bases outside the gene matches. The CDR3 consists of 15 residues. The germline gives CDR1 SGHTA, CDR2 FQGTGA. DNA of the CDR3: TGTGCCAGCAGTACCCGGGACAGGGGATATTCACCCCTCCACTTT. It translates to CASSTRDRGYSPLHF. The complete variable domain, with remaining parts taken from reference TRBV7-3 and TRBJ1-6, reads GAGVSQTPSNKVTEKGKYVELRCDPISGHTALYWYRQSLGQGPEFLIYFQGTGAADDSGLPNDRFFAVRPEGSVSTLKIQRTERGDSAVYLCASSTRDRGYSPLHFGNGTRLTVT.

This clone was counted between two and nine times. DNA for the CDR3: TGTGCCAGCAGCTGGGGACAGGGCAACTATGGCTACACCTTC. This codes for CASSWGQGNYGYTF. The chain combines TRBV7-9 with TRBJ1-2; 9 bases match TRBD1. Trimming at V came to 4 bases and at J to 2 bases, leaving 2 bases not matched to a gene. Germline CDR1 reads SEHNR; CDR2 reads FQNEAQ (reference sequence). The CDR3 runs 14 residues.

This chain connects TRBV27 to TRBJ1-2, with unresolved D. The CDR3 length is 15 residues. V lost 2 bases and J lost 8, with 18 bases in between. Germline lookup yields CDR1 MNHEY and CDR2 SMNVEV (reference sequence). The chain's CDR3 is CASSLGGPGNNGYTF. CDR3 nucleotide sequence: TGTGCCAGCAGTTTAGGAGGCCCCGGGAATAACGGCTACACCTTC.

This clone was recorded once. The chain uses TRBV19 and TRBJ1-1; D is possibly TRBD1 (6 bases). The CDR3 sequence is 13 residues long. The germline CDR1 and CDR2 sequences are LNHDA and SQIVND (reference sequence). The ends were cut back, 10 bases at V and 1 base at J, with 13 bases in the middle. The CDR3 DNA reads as TGTGCCACTCGGACAGAGACGAACACTGAAGCTTTCTTT. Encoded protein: CATRTETNTEAFF.

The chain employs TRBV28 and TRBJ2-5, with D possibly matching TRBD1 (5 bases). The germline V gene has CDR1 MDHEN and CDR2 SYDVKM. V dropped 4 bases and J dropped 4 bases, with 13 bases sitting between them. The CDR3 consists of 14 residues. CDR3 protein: CASSYQGRAETQYF. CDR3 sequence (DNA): TGTGCCAGCAGTTACCAGGGAAGGGCAGAGACCCAGTACTTC. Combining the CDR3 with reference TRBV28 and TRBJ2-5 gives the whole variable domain DVKVTQSSRYLVKRTGEKVFLECVQDMDHENMFWYRQDPGLGLRLIYFSYDVKMKEKGDIPEGYSVSREKKERFSLILESASTNQTSMYLCASSYQGRAETQYFGPGTRLLVL.

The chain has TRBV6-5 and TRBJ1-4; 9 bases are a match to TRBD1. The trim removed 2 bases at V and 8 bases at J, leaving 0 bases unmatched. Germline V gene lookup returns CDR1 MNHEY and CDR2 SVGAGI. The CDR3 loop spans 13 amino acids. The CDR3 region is CASSYDRGEKLFF. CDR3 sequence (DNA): TGTGCCAGCAGTTACGACAGGGGGGAAAAACTGTTTTTT.

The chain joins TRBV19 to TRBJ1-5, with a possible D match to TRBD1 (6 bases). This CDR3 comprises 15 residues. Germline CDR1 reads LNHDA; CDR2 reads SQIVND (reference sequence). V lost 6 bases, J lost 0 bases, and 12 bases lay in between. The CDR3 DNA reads TGTGCCAGTAGCGTACAGGGTAATAGCAATCAGCCCCAGCATTTT. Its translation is CASSVQGNSNQPQHF. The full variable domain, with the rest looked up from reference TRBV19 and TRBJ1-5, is DGGITQSPKYLFRKEGQNVTLSCEQNLNHDAMYWYRQDPGQGLRLIYYSQIVNDFQKGDIAEGYSVSREKKESFPLTVTSAQKNPTAFYLCASSVQGNSNQPQHFGDGTRLSIL.

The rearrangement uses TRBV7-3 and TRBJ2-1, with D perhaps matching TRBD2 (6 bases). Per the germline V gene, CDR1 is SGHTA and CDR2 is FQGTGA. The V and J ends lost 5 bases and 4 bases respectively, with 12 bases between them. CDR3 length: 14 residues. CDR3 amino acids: CASSPGLDYNEQFF. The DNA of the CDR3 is TGTGCCAGCAGCCCGGGACTGGATTACAATGAGCAGTTCTTC.